This T cell receptor beta chain was obtained from a study of identical twins. Germline V lookup: CDR1 MDHEN, CDR2 SYDVKM. Trimming cost V 8 bases and J 1 base, with 6 bases left between them. The CDR3 covers 11 residues. TCRdb passed the 5' RACE reads through MiXCR, listing each CDR3 protein once. The repertoire has 500,000 to 550,000 distinct CDR3 sequences, 20% to 25% of them found once; the top ten carry approximately 0.5%. The sample was also linked to a second study, of yellow fever vaccine responses in identical twins.

This TCR derives from a woman between 18 and 30 years old in good health. V and J are TRBV28 and TRBJ2-7; D is ambiguous. The source material was CD4+ T cells sorted from blood. The CDR3 reads CASGTSYEQYF. The CDR3 coding sequence is TGTGCCAGCGGAACTTCCTACGAGCAGTACTTC.